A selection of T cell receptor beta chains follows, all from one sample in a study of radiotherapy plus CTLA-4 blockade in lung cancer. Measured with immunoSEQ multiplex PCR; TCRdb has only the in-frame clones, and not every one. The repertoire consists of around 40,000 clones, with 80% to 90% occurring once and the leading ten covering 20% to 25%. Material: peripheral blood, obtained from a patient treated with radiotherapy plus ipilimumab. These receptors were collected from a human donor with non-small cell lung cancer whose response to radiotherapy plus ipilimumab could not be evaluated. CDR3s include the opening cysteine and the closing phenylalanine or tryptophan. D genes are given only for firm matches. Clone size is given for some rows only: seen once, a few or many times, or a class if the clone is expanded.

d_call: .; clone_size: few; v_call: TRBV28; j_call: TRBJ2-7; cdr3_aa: CASSWGEAGEQYF; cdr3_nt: TGTGCCAGCAGTTGGGGGGAGGCTGGCGAGCAGTACTTC
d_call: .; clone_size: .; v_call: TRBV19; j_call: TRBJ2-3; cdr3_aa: CASSIGLNTDTQYF; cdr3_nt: TGTGCCAGTAGTATAGGACTGAACACAGATACGCAGTATTTT
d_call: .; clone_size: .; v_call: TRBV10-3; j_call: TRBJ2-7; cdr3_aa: CAIAEAGRANEQYF; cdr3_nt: TGTGCCATCGCAGAGGCGGGCCGTGCGAACGAGCAGTACTTC
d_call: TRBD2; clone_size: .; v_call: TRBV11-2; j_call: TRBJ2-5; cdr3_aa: CASSLGASTSGRTETQYF; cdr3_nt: TGTGCCAGCAGCTTAGGGGCTTCGACTAGCGGGAGAACTGAGACCCAGTACTTC
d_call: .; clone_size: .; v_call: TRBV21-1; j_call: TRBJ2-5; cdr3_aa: CASSPSPRDKNEETQYF; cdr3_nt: TGTGCCAGCAGCCCCTCCCCCCGGGACAAAAACGAAGAGACCCAGTACTTC
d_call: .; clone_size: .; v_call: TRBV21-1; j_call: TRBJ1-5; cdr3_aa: CASSKGGRASNQPQHF; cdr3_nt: TGTGCCAGCAGCAAAGGAGGGAGGGCTAGCAATCAGCCCCAGCATTTT
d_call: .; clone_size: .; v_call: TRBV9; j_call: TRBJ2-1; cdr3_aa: CASSLKVGGIGYNEQFF; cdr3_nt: TGTGCCAGCAGCCTGAAGGTGGGCGGGATTGGCTACAATGAGCAGTTCTTC
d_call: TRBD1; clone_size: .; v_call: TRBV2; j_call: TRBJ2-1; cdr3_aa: CASRQGRGPNEQFF; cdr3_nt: TGTGCCAGCAGGCAGGGCAGGGGGCCGAATGAGCAGTTCTTC
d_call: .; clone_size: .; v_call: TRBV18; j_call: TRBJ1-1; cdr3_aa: CASSLDLGQLNTEAFF; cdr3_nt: TGTGCCAGCTCCCTGGATCTTGGACAATTGAACACTGAAGCTTTCTTT
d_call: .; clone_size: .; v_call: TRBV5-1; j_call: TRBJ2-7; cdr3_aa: CASSWDTTYEQYF; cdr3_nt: TGCGCCAGCAGCTGGGACACAACCTACGAGCAGTACTTC
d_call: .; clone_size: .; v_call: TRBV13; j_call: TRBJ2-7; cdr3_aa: CASSTSGVASGEQYF; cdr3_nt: TGTGCCAGCAGCACATCCGGGGTTGCCTCCGGTGAGCAGTACTTC
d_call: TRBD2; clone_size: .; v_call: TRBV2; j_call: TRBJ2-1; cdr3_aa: CASTSIIAGAGNEQFF; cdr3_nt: TGTGCCAGCACATCGATAATAGCGGGAGCGGGTAATGAGCAGTTCTTC
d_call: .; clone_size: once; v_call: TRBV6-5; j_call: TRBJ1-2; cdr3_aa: CASTPGGYGYGYTF; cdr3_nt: TGTGCCAGCACTCCGGGGGGCTATGGCTATGGCTACACCTTC
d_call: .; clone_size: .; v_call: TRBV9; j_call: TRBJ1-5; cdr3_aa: CASSVGPGAGQPQHF; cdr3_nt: TGTGCCAGCAGCGTAGGTCCTGGGGCAGGTCAGCCCCAGCATTTT
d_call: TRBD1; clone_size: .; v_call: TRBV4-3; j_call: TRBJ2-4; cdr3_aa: CASSQEPPGTASSLAKNIQYF; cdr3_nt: TGCGCCAGCAGCCAAGAGCCCCCCGGGACAGCAAGTTCATTAGCCAAAAACATTCAGTACTTC
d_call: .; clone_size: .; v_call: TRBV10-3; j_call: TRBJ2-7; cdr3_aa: CAISGTYEQYF; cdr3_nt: TGTGCCATCAGTGGAACCTACGAGCAGTACTTC
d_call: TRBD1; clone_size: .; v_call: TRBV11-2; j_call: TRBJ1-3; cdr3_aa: CASSLTDRGGGNTIYF; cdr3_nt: TGTGCCAGCAGCTTGACCGACAGGGGTGGTGGAAACACCATATATTTT
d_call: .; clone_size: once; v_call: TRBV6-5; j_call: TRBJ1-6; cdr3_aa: CASSYDRQNSPLHF; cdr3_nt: TGTGCCAGCAGTTACGACAGACAAAATTCACCCCTCCACTTT
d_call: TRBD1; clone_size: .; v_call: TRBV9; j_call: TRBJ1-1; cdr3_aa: CASSEGAHTEAFF; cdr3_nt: TGTGCCAGCAGCGAGGGGGCGCACACTGAAGCTTTCTTT
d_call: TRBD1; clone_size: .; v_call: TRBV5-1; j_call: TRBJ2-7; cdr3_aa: CASSLGGQSYEQYF; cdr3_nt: TGCGCCAGCAGCTTGGGGGGACAGTCCTACGAGCAGTACTTC
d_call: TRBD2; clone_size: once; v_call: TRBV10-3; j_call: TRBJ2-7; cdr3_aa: CATKSTSGAYEQYF; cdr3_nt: TGTGCCACGAAATCGACTAGCGGCGCCTACGAGCAGTACTTC